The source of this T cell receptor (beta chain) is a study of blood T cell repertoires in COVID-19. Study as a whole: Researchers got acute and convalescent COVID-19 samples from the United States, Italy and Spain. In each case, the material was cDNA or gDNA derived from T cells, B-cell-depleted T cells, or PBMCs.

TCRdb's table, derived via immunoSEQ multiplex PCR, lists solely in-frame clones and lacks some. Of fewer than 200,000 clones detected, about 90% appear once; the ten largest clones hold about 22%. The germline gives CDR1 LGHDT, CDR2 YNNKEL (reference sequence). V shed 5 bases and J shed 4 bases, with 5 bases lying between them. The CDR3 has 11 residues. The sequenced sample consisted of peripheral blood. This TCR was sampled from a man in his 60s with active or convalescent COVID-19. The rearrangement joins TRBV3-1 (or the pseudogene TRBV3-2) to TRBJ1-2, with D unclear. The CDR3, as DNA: TGTGCCAGCAGCGACTTCTATGGCTACACCTTC. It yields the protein CASSDFYGYTF.